The 26 T cell receptor beta chains below were found in one sample sequenced in a study of early T cells in non-severe SARS-CoV-2 infection. A single record per CDR3 protein comes from TCRdb applying MiXCR to the 5' RACE reads. Of tens of thousands of distinct CDR3 sequences detected, about 3.7% appear once; the ten largest clones hold 4.5% to 6%. What was sequenced was whole blood. These receptors all come from an adult who was a healthcare worker with PCR-confirmed SARS-CoV-2 infection or an uninfected control (not recorded which).

This clonotype showed up many times. This chain links TRBV20-1 with TRBJ1-2; 10 bases match TRBD1. Germline CDR1 is DFQATT and CDR2 is SNEGSKA (reference sequence). This CDR3 comprises 11 residues. CDR3 nucleotides: TGCAGCGGTGACAGGGGGCTCGGCTACACCTTC. This gives the protein CSGDRGLGYTF.

This clonotype occurred many times. The chain links TRBV10-3 to TRBJ2-5; 8 bases map to TRBD2. The V segment lost 10 bases and the J segment 1 base; nucleotides outside the gene matches: 8. The CDR3 totals 14 residues. Germline loops: CDR1 ENHRY, CDR2 SYGVKD. CDR3 sequence reads: CATQTGTSQETQYF. CDR3 coding DNA: TGTGCCACCCAAACGGGGACTAGCCAAGAGACCCAGTACTTC.

This clonotype appeared many times. The chain recombines TRBV29-1 with TRBJ2-7; tentative D call: TRBD1 (6 bases). There are 15 residues in the CDR3. Germline-derived CDR1 and CDR2 are SQVTM and ANQGSEA. Trimming stripped 7 bases from V and 2 bases from J, with 21 bases between. The DNA for the CDR3 is TGCAGCGCCGGAAATCCCCAGGGGCAGGCCTACGAGCAGTACTTC. Translation: CSAGNPQGQAYEQYF.

Judged by abundance, this clonotype is medium-sized. V gene TRBV12-3 or TRBV12-4 combines with J gene TRBJ1-2, with a tentative D call TRBD1 (6 bases). The CDR3 has 12 residues. Deletions cut 7 bases from V and 7 bases from J, with 13 bases between. The CDR3 nucleotides are TGTGCCAGCATCAGTACAGGGAGTGGCTACACCTTC. Protein product: CASISTGSGYTF.

This clonotype was observed many times. This chain links TRBV5-6 with TRBJ1-1; 12 bases map to TRBD1. After removal of 4 bases from V and 9 bases from J, the junction contained 7 bases not matched to a gene. This CDR3 has 14 residues. The V gene's germline CDR1 is SGHDT and CDR2 YYEEEE. The CDR3 bases are TGTGCCAGCAGCCCCCGGGACAGGGGGCGCCAAGCTTTCTTT. It is translated as CASSPRDRGRQAFF. The whole variable domain, filled in from reference TRBV5-6 and TRBJ1-1, reads DAGVTQSPTHLIKTRGQQVTLRCSPKSGHDTVSWYQQALGQGPQFIFQYYEEEERQRGNFPDRFSGHQFPNYSSELNVNALLLGDSALYLCASSPRDRGRQAFFGQGTRLTVV.

This clonotype has ten or more counts. In nucleotides, the CDR3 is TGTGCCAGCAGACCCCGAGGAGGGTTAAGCACTGAAGCTTTCTTT. Translating gives CASRPRGGLSTEAFF. The chain has TRBV7-9 and TRBJ1-1; D gene uncertain. The CDR3 loop spans 15 amino acids. V was pared by 6 bases and J by 4 bases, with 18 bases between. CDR1 is SEHNR, CDR2 FQNEAQ, per germline (reference sequence).

Many counts were recorded for this clonotype. The genes are TRBV5-3 and TRBJ1-4; D is perhaps TRBD1 (6 bases). TRBV5-3 is identified as an open reading frame with a role that is uncertain. CDR3 size: 16 residues. Between the trimmed V and J ends, which lost 10 bases and 4 bases, there was a span of 23 bases. The CDR3 loop reads CAHHREFRGVNEKLFF. In DNA, the CDR3 is TGTGCCCATCACAGGGAATTCAGGGGCGTTAATGAAAAACTGTTTTTT.

This clonotype was observed many times. J is TRBJ2-5 and V is TRBV5-6; 10 nucleotides line up with TRBD2. This CDR3 is 15 amino acids long. With V trimmed by 0 bases and J by 1 base, 0 bases remained unmatched. Germline lookup yields CDR1 SGHDT and CDR2 YYEEEE. The CDR3 DNA sequence: TGTGCCAGCAGCTTGGAGCGGGGGGGCCAAGAGACCCAGTACTTC. Its translation is CASSLERGGQETQYF.

This clonotype was recorded at least ten times. CDR3 in DNA: TGTGCCAGCAGCCAAGAACTAGCGGGAGGGCTCCAAGAGACCCAGTACTTC. It encodes CASSQELAGGLQETQYF. The gene calls are TRBV4-2 and TRBJ2-5; 13 bases line up with TRBD2. Germline-derived CDR1 and CDR2 are LGHNA and YNFKEQ. The CDR3 is made up of 17 amino acids. With V trimmed by 0 bases and J by 1 base, 2 bases remained unmatched.

This clonotype was counted ten times or more. This chain connects TRBV9 to TRBJ2-1; TRBD2 matches at 8 bases. Germline V gene data show CDR1 as SGDLS and CDR2 as YYNGEE. The CDR3 consists of 15 residues. Trimming took 3 bases from V and 0 from J; bases not matched to a gene: 2. CDR3 bases: TGTGCCAGCAGCGGTAGCGGGGTCTCCTACAATGAGCAGTTCTTC. Translated: CASSGSGVSYNEQFF.

In its sample, this clonotype was seen many times. The chain is built from TRBV7-6 and TRBJ2-3; a weak D match, TRBD1 (6 bases). The CDR3 runs 15 residues. Between the trimmed V and J ends, which lost 5 bases and 2 bases, there was a span of 14 bases. CDR1 SGHVS and CDR2 FNYEAQ come from the germline V gene. In DNA, the CDR3 is TGTGCCAGCAGCCCCGACAGGTCCCCCACAGATACGCAGTATTTT. Translation gives CASSPDRSPTDTQYF.

There are many counts of this clonotype. Because the CDR3's place on the DNA is in doubt, the DNA is left out and the CDR3 is given as listed by TCRdb. The CDR3: CASGLAQAYEQYF. The chain employs TRBV12-5 and TRBJ2-7. The V gene's germline CDR1 is LGHNT and CDR2 FRNRAP. Inclusive of both ends, the CDR3 amounts to 13 amino acids.

In this sample, this clonotype is medium-sized. V gene TRBV7-9 combines with J gene TRBJ1-5; no firm D call. The CDR3 length is 15 residues. The V and J ends lost 1 base and 4 bases respectively, with 11 bases between them. CDR1 is SEHNR and CDR2 is FQNEAQ in the germline V gene (reference sequence). DNA of the CDR3: TGTGCCAGCAGCTTAGGGGCCATGAGAAATCAGCCCCAGCATTTT. Its translation: CASSLGAMRNQPQHF. Using reference TRBV7-9 and TRBJ1-5 for the parts outside the CDR3, the full variable domain is DTGVSQNPRHKITKRGQNVTFRCDPISEHNRLYWYRQTLGQGPEFLTYFQNEAQLEKSRLLSDRFSAERPKGSFSTLEIQRTEQGDSAMYLCASSLGAMRNQPQHFGDGTRLSIL.

This clonotype has a count of ten or more. V is TRBV7-8 and J is TRBJ2-7; 7 bases are a match to TRBD1. The V segment lost 4 bases and the J segment 0 bases; nucleotides outside the gene matches: 6. The germline CDR1 and CDR2 sequences are SGHVS and FQNEAQ. The CDR3 runs to 15 residues. The CDR3: CASSSYGTVSYEQYF. The DNA of the CDR3 is TGTGCCAGCAGCTCGTACGGGACAGTCTCCTACGAGCAGTACTTC. Full variable domain (missing parts from reference TRBV7-8 and TRBJ2-7): GAGVSQSPRYKVAKRGQDVALRCDPISGHVSLFWYQQALGQGPEFLTYFQNEAQLDKSGLPSDRFFAERPEGSVSTLKIQRTQQEDSAVYLCASSSYGTVSYEQYFGPGTRLTVT.

Many counts were recorded for this clonotype. The chain employs TRBV5-1 and TRBJ2-5, with 9 bases matching TRBD1. Germline values: CDR1 SGHRS, CDR2 YFSETQ. This CDR3 has 15 amino acids. V dropped 4 bases and J dropped 5; count of bases not matched to a gene: 9. The CDR3 sequence is CASSPIQGAGETQYF. The CDR3 nucleotides are TGCGCCAGCAGCCCAATACAGGGGGCTGGGGAGACCCAGTACTTC. Based on the CDR3 plus reference TRBV5-1 and TRBJ2-5, the full variable domain is KAGVTQTPRYLIKTRGQQVTLSCSPISGHRSVSWYQQTPGQGLQFLFEYFSETQRNKGNFPGRFSGRQFSNSRSEMNVSTLELGDSALYLCASSPIQGAGETQYFGPGTRLLVL.

The chain recombines TRBV27 with TRBJ2-1, with D perhaps TRBD2 (5 bases). V was trimmed by 3 bases and J by 6 bases, leaving 9 bases between them. Germline loops: CDR1 MNHEY, CDR2 SMNVEV (reference sequence). The CDR3 has 13 amino acids. The CDR3 loop is CASSFPLANEQFF. The CDR3 coding sequence is TGTGCCAGCAGTTTCCCCCTAGCCAATGAGCAGTTCTTC.

This clonotype was counted at least ten times. The chain is built from TRBV11-2 and TRBJ1-1; 8 bases align to TRBD1. There are 14 residues in the CDR3. V shed 6 bases, J shed 1 base, and the junction held 4 bases outside the gene matches. The germline CDR1 and CDR2 sequences are SGHAT and FQNNGV. The CDR3, as DNA: TGTGCCAGCAGTTCAGGGGGCGGGAACACTGAAGCTTTCTTT. It encodes CASSSGGGNTEAFF.

This clonotype was observed many times. The chain combines TRBV6-1 with TRBJ1-4; D may be TRBD1 (5 bases). V lost 5 bases and J 4 bases, leaving 14 bases between the germline ends. CDR3 length: 15 amino acids. The germline gives CDR1 MNHNS, CDR2 SASEGT. The CDR3 DNA reads TGTGCCAGCAGTTCCTTTGGGGGATTTAATGAAAAACTGTTTTTT. It encodes CASSSFGGFNEKLFF.

The rearrangement links TRBV6-1 to TRBJ1-5; D uncertain. The ends were cut back, 6 bases at V and 6 bases at J, with 12 bases in the middle. Germline-derived CDR1 and CDR2 are MNHNS and SASEGT. The CDR3 consists of 13 residues. CDR3 protein: CASRKVGVQPQHF. As DNA, the CDR3 is TGTGCCAGCAGAAAGGTGGGAGTTCAGCCCCAGCATTTT.

By share, this clonotype counts as large. The V gene is TRBV27, the J gene TRBJ2-2; no clear D. Trimming pared 6 bases from V and 1 base from J, leaving 6 bases between. The CDR3 is 13 residues long. CDR1 MNHEY and CDR2 SMNVEV come from the germline V gene (reference sequence). The CDR3 here is CASSKENTGELFF. The CDR3 DNA reads TGTGCCAGCAGCAAGGAGAACACCGGGGAGCTGTTTTTT.

This clonotype was picked up many times. This chain's CDR3 is CSARTARTDTQYF. CDR3 DNA sequence: TGCAGTGCTAGGACGGCCCGCACAGATACGCAGTATTTT. This rearrangement joins TRBV20-1 to TRBJ2-3; unclear D gene. V lost 3 bases, J lost 1 base, and 8 bases lay in between. The CDR3 spans 13 residues. Looked up from germline, CDR1 is DFQATT and CDR2 is SNEGSKA (reference sequence).

This clonotype was seen many times. V is TRBV4-1 and J is TRBJ2-1; D perhaps matches TRBD2 (5 bases). The germline V and J ends were trimmed by 0 bases and 7 bases, with 25 bases remaining between them. The CDR3 covers 19 residues. In germline, CDR1 is MGHRA, CDR2 YSYEKL. The CDR3 region has the DNA TGCGCCAGCAGCCAAGATCCTTATCGGGGTCCCCTAGATCTGAATGAGCAGTTCTTC. Translation gives CASSQDPYRGPLDLNEQFF.

The table lists this clonotype with a few counts. The CDR3 nucleotides are TGTGCCAGCAGCCGACGAGGGCCCCGTGACGAAAAACTGTTTTTT. This gives the protein CASSRRGPRDEKLFF. V and J are TRBV3-1 and TRBJ1-4; D is uncertain. V was clipped by 4 bases and J by 8 bases, with 17 bases between them. Germline CDR1 is LGHDT and CDR2 is YNNKEL (reference sequence). The CDR3 is 15 amino acids.

By its share, this clonotype is medium-sized. The chain employs TRBV14 and TRBJ2-3; 10 nucleotides line up with TRBD2. The V segment lost 3 bases and the J segment 2 bases; nucleotides outside the gene matches: 5. Germline CDR1 is SGHDN and CDR2 is FVKESK. This CDR3 has 16 amino acids. In DNA, the CDR3 is TGTGCCAGCAGCCATCGGACTAGCGGATCCACAGATACGCAGTATTTT. This sequence encodes CASSHRTSGSTDTQYF.

This clonotype is categorized as medium-sized. V gene TRBV5-1 combines with J gene TRBJ1-2, with D perhaps matching TRBD1 (6 bases). V was clipped by 0 bases and J by 1 base, with 7 bases between them. The CDR3 extends over 14 amino acids. Germline V gene sequence: CDR1 SGHRS, CDR2 YFSETQ. The CDR3 DNA reads as TGCGCCAGCAGCTTGGAACAGGGTAACTATGGCTACACCTTC. Protein: CASSLEQGNYGYTF.

This clonotype was recorded many times. The chain carries TRBV5-1 and TRBJ2-3; the D gene is possibly TRBD2 (6 bases). Trimming stripped 8 bases from V and 6 bases from J, with 16 bases between. There are 13 residues in the CDR3. CDR1 is SGHRS, CDR2 YFSETQ, per germline. CDR3 residues: CASGDFLVDTQYF. CDR3 DNA sequence: TGCGCCAGTGGGGACTTTCTCGTTGATACGCAGTATTTT.